The 14 T cell receptor beta chains presented below share a single source sample, sequenced in a study of T cells after yellow fever vaccination. From the 5' RACE reads, TCRdb called clonotypes with MiXCR, one entry per CDR3 protein. The profile shows 500,000 to 550,000 distinct CDR3 sequences, 21% of them singletons. Sample: PBMCs, taken less than 25 days after the first yellow fever vaccination. The origin of the receptors is a man between 18 and 35 years old who received the YFV17D yellow fever vaccine.

This sequence joins TRBV5-1 and TRBJ1-4; D is uncertain. CDR3 length equals 15 residues. Germline CDR1 SGHRS, CDR2 YFSETQ. Trimming stripped 0 bases from V and 3 bases from J, with 9 bases between. The CDR3 sequence: CASSLVPGSNEKLFF. DNA for the CDR3: TGCGCCAGCAGCTTGGTTCCGGGTTCTAATGAAAAACTGTTTTTT.

J is TRBJ1-5 and V is TRBV7-9; 10 positions match TRBD1. The CDR3 loop spans 14 amino acids. The trim removed 5 bases at V and 7 bases at J, leaving 5 bases unmatched. Germline V gives CDR1 SEHNR, CDR2 FQNEAQ (reference sequence). The CDR3 here is CASSRDRGQQPQHF. The CDR3 DNA is TGTGCCAGCAGCCGAGACAGGGGGCAACAGCCCCAGCATTTT.

The chain has TRBV6-2 or TRBV6-3 and TRBJ2-7, with 8 positions matching TRBD2. CDR3 length: 14 amino acids. Germline V CDR1 and CDR2: MNHEY, SVGEGT. V lost 5 bases to trimming and J lost 0 bases; unmatched junction nucleotides: 3. This CDR3 is CASSSGGTSYEQYF. The CDR3 DNA is TGTGCCAGCAGTAGCGGGGGCACCTCCTACGAGCAGTACTTC.

In DNA form, the CDR3 reads TGTGCCAGCACCTTCGGACTAGCGGGGGTTAATACGCAGTATTTT. Translation: CASTFGLAGVNTQYF. The chain couples TRBV6-2 or TRBV6-3 to TRBJ2-3, with 13 bases identical to TRBD2. The germline V gene encodes CDR1 MNHEY and CDR2 SVGEGT. The CDR3 spans 15 residues. Losses at the gene ends were 7 bases for V and 7 bases for J; bases not matched to a gene: 8.

This sequence joins TRBV6-1 and TRBJ2-5, with 13 nucleotides matching TRBD2. Germline V gene lookup returns CDR1 MNHNS and CDR2 SASEGT. The CDR3 loop spans 15 amino acids. Trimming at V came to 6 bases and at J to 6 bases, leaving 7 bases not matched to a gene. CDR3 protein: CASRVGLAGVKTQYF. CDR3 nucleotide sequence: TGTGCCAGCAGAGTCGGACTAGCGGGGGTGAAGACCCAGTACTTC.

V and J are TRBV7-6 and TRBJ2-2, with TRBD2 as a possible D gene (6 bases). The length of the CDR3 is 16 residues. Looked up from germline, CDR1 is SGHVS and CDR2 is FNYEAQ. V was cut by 4 bases and J by 2 bases, with 14 bases left in between. CDR3: CASSYGGTRNTGELFF. CDR3 in DNA: TGTGCCAGCAGCTATGGCGGGACCCGAAACACCGGGGAGCTGTTTTTT. Looking up the rest from reference TRBV7-6 and TRBJ2-2 gives the full variable domain: GAGVSQSPRYKVTKRGQDVALRCDPISGHVSLYWYRQALGQGPEFLTYFNYEAQQDKSGLPNDRFSAERPEGSISTLTIQRTEQRDSAMYRCASSYGGTRNTGELFFGEGSRLTVL.

The chain links TRBV7-2 to TRBJ2-2, with D perhaps TRBD2 (5 bases). The germline V gene encodes CDR1 SGHTA and CDR2 FQGNSA. The CDR3 is 15 amino acids. Trimming took 3 bases from V and 5 from J, leaving 13 bases between them. For the CDR3, the DNA is TGTGCCAGCAGCTTTACGGCGGGCAGGACCGGGGAGCTGTTTTTT. Protein product: CASSFTAGRTGELFF.

The chain is built from TRBV7-2 and TRBJ2-1, with D hard to call. The germline CDR1 and CDR2 sequences are SGHTA and FQGNSA. Trimming left V 1 base short and J 2 bases short, with 12 bases between. The CDR3 has 16 residues. CDR3: CASSLEPRQPYNEQFF. Here the CDR3 DNA reads TGTGCCAGCAGCTTAGAACCCAGGCAGCCCTACAATGAGCAGTTCTTC.

The chain joins TRBV5-6 to TRBJ1-6; D might be TRBD1 (6 bases). Trimming took 0 bases from V and 3 from J, leaving 10 bases between them. Germline CDR1 and CDR2: SGHDT and YYEEEE. The CDR3 loop spans 16 amino acids. CDR3 sequence reads: CASSLDGQFYNSPLHF. In DNA, the CDR3 is TGTGCCAGCAGCTTGGATGGACAGTTCTATAATTCACCCCTCCACTTT.

This clonotype was detected ten times or more. V usage is TRBV4-1 and J usage is TRBJ2-3; 11 nucleotides align to TRBD2. This CDR3 is built from 17 residues. CDR1 is MGHRA, CDR2 YSYEKL, per germline. Trimming took 4 bases from V and 1 from J; bases not matched to a gene: 7. CDR3 protein: CASSPSGTSGRTDTQYF. CDR3 DNA: TGCGCCAGCAGCCCTTCCGGGACTAGCGGCCGCACAGATACGCAGTATTTT.

This clonotype was found once. The rearrangement links TRBV29-1 to TRBJ1-2; possibly TRBD1 for D (6 bases). CDR3 length: 12 amino acids. V was cut by 4 bases and J by 4 bases, with 10 bases left in between. Germline CDR1 reads SQVTM; CDR2 reads ANQGSEA. The CDR3 protein is CSVGRGLYGYTF. The CDR3 nucleotides read TGCAGCGTTGGCAGGGGACTCTATGGCTACACCTTC. Full variable domain (remainder filled in from reference TRBV29-1 and TRBJ1-2): SAVISQKPSRDICQRGTSLTIQCQVDSQVTMMFWYRQQPGQSLTLIATANQGSEATYESGFVIDKFPISRPNLTFSTLTVSNMSPEDSSIYLCSVGRGLYGYTFGSGTRLTVV.

The chain employs TRBV10-3 and TRBJ1-1, with TRBD1 identical over 7 bases. V trimming: 7 bases; J trimming: 0 bases; junction bases outside the gene matches: 8. The CDR3 has 15 residues. From germline, CDR1 is ENHRY and CDR2 SYGVKD. CDR3: CAIKGQQTMNTEAFF. The DNA of the CDR3 is TGTGCCATCAAGGGACAGCAGACAATGAACACTGAAGCTTTCTTT.

This clonotype has a handful of counts. J is TRBJ2-1 and V is TRBV7-9, with a weak D call TRBD1 (6 bases). CDR3 length equals 13 residues. The V end lost 5 bases, the J end lost 7 bases, and 12 bases lay between the germline ends. Germline lookup yields CDR1 SEHNR and CDR2 FQNEAQ (reference sequence). This chain's CDR3 is CASSPGHSNEQFF. The DNA for the CDR3 is TGTGCCAGCAGCCCGGGACATTCAAATGAGCAGTTCTTC. The whole variable domain, remainder taken from reference TRBV7-9 and TRBJ2-1, is DTGVSQNPRHKITKRGQNVTFRCDPISEHNRLYWYRQTLGQGPEFLTYFQNEAQLEKSRLLSDRFSAERPKGSFSTLEIQRTEQGDSAMYLCASSPGHSNEQFFGPGTRLTVL.

J is TRBJ2-7 and V is TRBV7-9, with TRBD2 as a possible D gene (6 bases). The CDR3 totals 16 residues. Per germline, CDR1 SEHNR and CDR2 FQNEAQ (reference sequence). V gave up 2 bases and J gave up 0 bases, with 14 bases separating them. The CDR3 nucleotides read TGTGCCAGCAGCTTAATCGGGTCGGGGGACTCCTACGAGCAGTACTTC. Protein: CASSLIGSGDSYEQYF.